The next 14 T cell receptor beta chains were all read from a single sample in a study of cytomegalovirus exposure and HLA in healthy donors. Primers included in the PCR were 60 Vbeta and 13 Jbeta primers. Method: immunoSEQ multiplex PCR; TCRdb's copy keeps in-frame clones and lacks some. The sample includes some 170,000 clones, around four fifths of them seen just once. Specimen: PBMCs. The receptors derive from a middle-aged man in good health and CMV-seropositive.

This clone was seen only once. V usage is TRBV9 and J usage is TRBJ2-3, with D perhaps matching TRBD1 (7 bases). The germline CDR1 and CDR2 sequences are SGDLS and YYNGEE. V lost 0 bases and J lost 4, with 15 bases in between. This CDR3 contains 16 residues. CDR3 amino acids: CASSVADTGEADTQYF. As DNA, the CDR3 is TGTGCCAGCAGCGTAGCTGATACAGGGGAGGCAGATACGCAGTATTTT.

The chain recombines TRBV27 with TRBJ2-5; maybe TRBD1 (6 bases). The germline CDR1 and CDR2 sequences are MNHEY and SMNVEV (reference sequence). This CDR3 is 14 amino acids long. With 8 bases removed from V and 3 bases from J, the gap between germline ends came to 16 bases. This chain's CDR3 is CASAWTDEKETQYF. The CDR3 bases are TGTGCCAGCGCCTGGACAGATGAGAAAGAGACCCAGTACTTC.

The chain combines TRBV19 with TRBJ2-6, with D maybe TRBD1 (5 bases). Germline assignment: CDR1 LNHDA and CDR2 SQIVND (reference sequence). This CDR3 contains 11 residues. Trimming took 5 bases from V and 10 from J, leaving 6 bases between them. This chain's CDR3 is CASSDRNVLTF. The DNA of the CDR3 is TGTGCCAGTAGTGACAGAAACGTCCTGACTTTC.

This clone has more than one count but fewer than ten. The genes are TRBV6-5 and TRBJ1-1, with D uncertain. In germline, CDR1 is MNHEY, CDR2 SVGAGI. CDR3 length: 12 amino acids. V was shortened by 2 bases and J by 4 bases, with 5 bases between the two germline ends. CDR3 loop: CASSYVSTEAFF. The CDR3 DNA sequence: TGTGCCAGCAGTTACGTCTCCACTGAAGCTTTCTTT.

The rearrangement uses TRBV5-1 and TRBJ2-5; TRBD2 agrees at 10 bases. After removal of 2 bases from V and 7 bases from J, the junction contained 11 bases not matched to a gene. This CDR3 contains 16 residues. Germline-derived CDR1 and CDR2 are SGHRS and YFSETQ. CDR3 residues: CASSFHTSGELGTQYF. The CDR3 DNA sequence: TGCGCCAGCAGCTTCCATACTAGCGGGGAGTTAGGGACCCAGTACTTC.

The chain is built from TRBV21-1 and TRBJ1-1; the D segment call TRBD1 is taken from the table without a DNA check. TRBV21-1 is deemed a pseudogene. The CDR3 runs to 16 residues. The CDR3 coding sequence is TGTGCCAGCAGCTTCCGACAGGGGGCGACGAGGACTGAAGCTTTCTTT. Protein product: CASSFRQGATRTEAFF.

This chain joins TRBV25-1 and TRBJ2-1, with 13 bases identical to TRBD2. In germline, CDR1 is MGHDK, CDR2 SYGVNS. With V trimmed by 3 bases and J by 5 bases, 7 bases remained unmatched. This CDR3 is 17 amino acids long. The DNA of the CDR3 is TGTGCCAGCAGTGACTCGACTAGCGGGGGGATCCACAATGAGCAGTTCTTC. This gives the protein CASSDSTSGGIHNEQFF.

This rearrangement joins TRBV9 to TRBJ1-4; possible D gene TRBD1, 6 bases. V lost 4 bases and J 5 bases, leaving 15 bases between the germline ends. This CDR3 region has 15 residues. Germline CDR1 reads SGDLS; CDR2 reads YYNGEE. The CDR3 nucleotides are TGTGCCAGCAGCCTCGGACAGCACCCCAATGAAAAACTGTTTTTT. Its translation: CASSLGQHPNEKLFF.

This chain joins TRBV5-1 and TRBJ2-3; 7 positions agree with TRBD1. CDR1 SGHRS and CDR2 YFSETQ come from the germline V gene. J was trimmed by 0 bases and V by 4 bases; bases with no gene match: 5. The length of the CDR3 is 15 residues. As DNA, the CDR3 is TGCGCCAGCAGCCCGGGACAGTCAAGCACAGATACGCAGTATTTT. It yields the protein CASSPGQSSTDTQYF.

The rearrangement uses TRBV15 and TRBJ1-4; possibly TRBD1 for D (6 bases). The CDR3 length is 15 residues. Trimming pared 1 base from V and 8 bases from J, leaving 14 bases between. Germline CDR1 reads LNHNV; CDR2 reads YYDKDF (reference sequence). The DNA for the CDR3 is TGTGCCACCAGCAGAGTGGGGGCCCTAGGGGAAAAACTGTTTTTT. It codes for CATSRVGALGEKLFF. The complete variable domain, with remaining parts taken from reference TRBV15 and TRBJ1-4, reads DAMVIQNPRYQVTQFGKPVTLSCSQTLNHNVMYWYQQKSSQAPKLLFHYYDKDFNNEADTPDNFQSRRPNTSFCFLDIRSPGLGDTAMYLCATSRVGALGEKLFFGSGTQLSVL.

The V gene is TRBV18, the J gene TRBJ2-7, with TRBD1 matching 7 bases. Losses at the gene ends were 5 bases for V and 2 bases for J; bases not matched to a gene: 6. The V gene's germline CDR1 is KGHSH and CDR2 LQKENI. This CDR3 has 14 amino acids. DNA of the CDR3: TGTGCCAGCTCAACTCGGGACAGTACCTACGAGCAGTACTTC. It yields the protein CASSTRDSTYEQYF. Full variable domain (outside the CDR3, taken from reference TRBV18 and TRBJ2-7): NAGVMQNPRHLVRRRGQEARLRCSPMKGHSHVYWYRQLPEEGLKFMVYLQKENIIDESGMPKERFSAEFPKEGPSILRIQQVVRGDSAAYFCASSTRDSTYEQYFGPGTRLTVT.

The V call is TRBV5-1, the J call TRBJ2-3, with D possibly TRBD2 on 5 matching bases. This CDR3 is built from 11 residues. Per the germline V gene, CDR1 is SGHRS and CDR2 is YFSETQ. The V end was cut by 4 bases, the J end by 7 bases, with 7 bases between. The CDR3: CASSAGNTQYF. The DNA of the CDR3 is TGCGCCAGCAGCGCGGGCAATACGCAGTATTTT.

J is TRBJ2-3 and V is TRBV11-2; 7 bases match TRBD2. V shed 4 bases and J 0 bases; nucleotides not matched to a gene: 10. Germline loops: CDR1 SGHAT, CDR2 FQNNGV. The CDR3 covers 17 residues. CDR3 in amino acids: CASSSRGTAGSTDTQYF. The CDR3 DNA reads as TGTGCCAGCAGCTCTCGGGGAACAGCGGGGAGCACAGATACGCAGTATTTT. The variable domain in full, completed from reference TRBV11-2 and TRBJ2-3, reads EAGVAQSPRYKIIEKRQSVAFWCNPISGHATLYWYQQILGQGPKLLIQFQNNGVVDDSQLPKDRFSAERLKGVDSTLKIQPAKLEDSAVYLCASSSRGTAGSTDTQYFGPGTRLTVL.

This clone was recorded once. The chain couples TRBV5-1 to TRBJ1-5; possible D gene TRBD1, 5 bases. Trimming pared 1 base from V and 0 bases from J, leaving 14 bases between. The length of the CDR3 is 17 residues. Germline V CDR1 and CDR2: SGHRS, YFSETQ. The CDR3 nucleotides read TGCGCCAGCAGCTTGACCCCAGGGTCCCATAGCAATCAGCCCCAGCATTTT. It is translated as CASSLTPGSHSNQPQHF.